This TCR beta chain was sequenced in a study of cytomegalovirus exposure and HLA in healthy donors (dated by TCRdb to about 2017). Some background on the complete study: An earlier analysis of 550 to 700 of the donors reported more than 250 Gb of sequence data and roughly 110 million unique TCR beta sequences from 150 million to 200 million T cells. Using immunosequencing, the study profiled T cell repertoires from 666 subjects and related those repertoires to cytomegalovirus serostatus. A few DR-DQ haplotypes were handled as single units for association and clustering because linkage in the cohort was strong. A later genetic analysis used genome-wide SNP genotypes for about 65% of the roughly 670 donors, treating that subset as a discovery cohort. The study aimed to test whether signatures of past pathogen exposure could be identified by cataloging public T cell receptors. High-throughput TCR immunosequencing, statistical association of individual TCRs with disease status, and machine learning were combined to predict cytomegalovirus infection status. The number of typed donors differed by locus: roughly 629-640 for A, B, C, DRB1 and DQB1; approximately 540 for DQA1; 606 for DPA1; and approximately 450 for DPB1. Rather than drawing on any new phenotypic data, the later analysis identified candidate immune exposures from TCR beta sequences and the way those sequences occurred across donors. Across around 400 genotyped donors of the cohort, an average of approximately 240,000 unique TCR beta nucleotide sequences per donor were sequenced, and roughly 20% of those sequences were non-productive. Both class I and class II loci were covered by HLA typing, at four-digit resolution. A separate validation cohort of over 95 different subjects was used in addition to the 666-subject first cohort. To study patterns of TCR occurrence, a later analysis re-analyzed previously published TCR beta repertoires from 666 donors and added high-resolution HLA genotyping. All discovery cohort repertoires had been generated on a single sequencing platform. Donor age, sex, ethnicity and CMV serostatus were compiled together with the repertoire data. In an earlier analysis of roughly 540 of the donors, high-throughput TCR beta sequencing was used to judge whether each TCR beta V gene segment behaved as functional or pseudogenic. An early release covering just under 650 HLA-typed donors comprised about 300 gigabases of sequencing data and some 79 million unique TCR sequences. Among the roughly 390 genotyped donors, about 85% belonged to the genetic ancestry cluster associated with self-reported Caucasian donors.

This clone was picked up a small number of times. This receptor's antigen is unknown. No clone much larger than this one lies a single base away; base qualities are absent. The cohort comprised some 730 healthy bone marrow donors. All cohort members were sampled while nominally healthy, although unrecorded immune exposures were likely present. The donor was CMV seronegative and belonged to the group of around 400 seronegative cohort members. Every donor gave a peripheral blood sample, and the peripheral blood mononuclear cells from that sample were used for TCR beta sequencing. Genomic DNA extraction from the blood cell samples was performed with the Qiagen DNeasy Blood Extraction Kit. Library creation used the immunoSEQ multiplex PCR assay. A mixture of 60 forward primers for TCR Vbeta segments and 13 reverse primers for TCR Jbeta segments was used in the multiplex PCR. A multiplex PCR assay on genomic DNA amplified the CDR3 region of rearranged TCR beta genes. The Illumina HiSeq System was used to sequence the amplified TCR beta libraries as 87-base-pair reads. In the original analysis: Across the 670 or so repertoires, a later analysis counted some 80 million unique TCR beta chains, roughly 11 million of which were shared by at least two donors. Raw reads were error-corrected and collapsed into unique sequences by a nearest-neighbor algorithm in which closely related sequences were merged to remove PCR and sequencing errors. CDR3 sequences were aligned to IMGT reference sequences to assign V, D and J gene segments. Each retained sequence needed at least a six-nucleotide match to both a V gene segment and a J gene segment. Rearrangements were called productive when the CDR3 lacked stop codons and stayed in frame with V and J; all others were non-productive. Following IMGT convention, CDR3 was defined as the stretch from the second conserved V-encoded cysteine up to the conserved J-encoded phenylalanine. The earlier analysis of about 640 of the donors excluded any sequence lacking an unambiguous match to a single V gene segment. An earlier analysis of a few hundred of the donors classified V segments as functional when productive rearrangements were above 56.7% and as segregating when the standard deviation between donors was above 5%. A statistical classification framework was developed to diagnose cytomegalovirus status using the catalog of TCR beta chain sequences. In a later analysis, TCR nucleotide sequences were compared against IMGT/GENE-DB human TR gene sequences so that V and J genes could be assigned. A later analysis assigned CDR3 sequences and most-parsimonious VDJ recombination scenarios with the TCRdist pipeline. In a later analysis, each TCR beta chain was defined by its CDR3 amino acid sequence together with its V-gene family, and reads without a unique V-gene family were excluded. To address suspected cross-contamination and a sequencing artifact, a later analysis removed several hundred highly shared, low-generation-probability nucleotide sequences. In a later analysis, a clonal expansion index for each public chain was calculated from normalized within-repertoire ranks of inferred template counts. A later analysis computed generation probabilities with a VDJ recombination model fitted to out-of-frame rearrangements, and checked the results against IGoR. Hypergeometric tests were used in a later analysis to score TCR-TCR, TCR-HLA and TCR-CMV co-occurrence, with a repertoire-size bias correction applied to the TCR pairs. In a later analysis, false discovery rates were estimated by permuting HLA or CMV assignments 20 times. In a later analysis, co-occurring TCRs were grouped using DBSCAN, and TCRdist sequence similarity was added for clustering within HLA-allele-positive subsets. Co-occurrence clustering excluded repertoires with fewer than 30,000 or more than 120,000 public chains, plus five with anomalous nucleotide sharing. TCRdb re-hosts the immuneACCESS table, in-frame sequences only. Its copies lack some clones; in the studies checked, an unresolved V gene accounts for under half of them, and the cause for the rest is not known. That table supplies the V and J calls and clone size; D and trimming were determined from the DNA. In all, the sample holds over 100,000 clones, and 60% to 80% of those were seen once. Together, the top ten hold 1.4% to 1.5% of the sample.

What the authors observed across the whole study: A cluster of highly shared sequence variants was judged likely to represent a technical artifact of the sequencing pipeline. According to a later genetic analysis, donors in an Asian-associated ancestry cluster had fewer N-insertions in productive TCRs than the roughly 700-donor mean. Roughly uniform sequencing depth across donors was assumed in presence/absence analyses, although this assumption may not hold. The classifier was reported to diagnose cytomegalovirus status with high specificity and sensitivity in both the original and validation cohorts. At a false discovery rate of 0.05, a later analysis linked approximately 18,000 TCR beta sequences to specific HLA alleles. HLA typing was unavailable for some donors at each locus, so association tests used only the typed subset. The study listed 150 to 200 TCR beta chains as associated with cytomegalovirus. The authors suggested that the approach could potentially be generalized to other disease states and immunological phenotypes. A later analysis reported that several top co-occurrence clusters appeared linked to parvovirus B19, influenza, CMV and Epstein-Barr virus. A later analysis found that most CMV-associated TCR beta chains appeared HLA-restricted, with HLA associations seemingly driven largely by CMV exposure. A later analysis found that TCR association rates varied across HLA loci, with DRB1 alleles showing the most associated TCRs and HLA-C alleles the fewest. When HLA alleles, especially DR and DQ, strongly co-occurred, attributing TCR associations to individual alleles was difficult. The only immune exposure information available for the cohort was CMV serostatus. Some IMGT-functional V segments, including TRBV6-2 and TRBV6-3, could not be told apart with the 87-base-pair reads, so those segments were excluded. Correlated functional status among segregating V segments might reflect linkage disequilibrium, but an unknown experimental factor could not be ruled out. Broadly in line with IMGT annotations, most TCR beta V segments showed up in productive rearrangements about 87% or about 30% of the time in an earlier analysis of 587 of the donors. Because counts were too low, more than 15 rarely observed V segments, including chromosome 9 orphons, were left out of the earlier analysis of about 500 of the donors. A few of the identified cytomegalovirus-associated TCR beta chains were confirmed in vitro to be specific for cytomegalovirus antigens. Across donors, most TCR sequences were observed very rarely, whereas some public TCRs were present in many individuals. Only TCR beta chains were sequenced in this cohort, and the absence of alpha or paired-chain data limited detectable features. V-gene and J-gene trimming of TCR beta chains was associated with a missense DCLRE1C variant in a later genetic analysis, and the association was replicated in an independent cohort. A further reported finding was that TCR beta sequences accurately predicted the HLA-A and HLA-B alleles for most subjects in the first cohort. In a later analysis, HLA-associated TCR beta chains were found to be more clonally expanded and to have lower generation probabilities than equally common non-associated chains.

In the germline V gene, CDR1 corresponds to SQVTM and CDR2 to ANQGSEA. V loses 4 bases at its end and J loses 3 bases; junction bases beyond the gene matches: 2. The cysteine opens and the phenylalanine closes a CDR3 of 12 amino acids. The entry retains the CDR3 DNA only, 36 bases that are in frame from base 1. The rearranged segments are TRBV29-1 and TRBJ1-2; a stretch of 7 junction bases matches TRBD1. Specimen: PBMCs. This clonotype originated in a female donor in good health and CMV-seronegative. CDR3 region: CSVAGQHYGYTF. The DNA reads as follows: TGCAGCGTTGCGGGACAGCACTATGGCTACACCTTC.